One and the same sample provided the 8 T cell receptor beta chains below, sequenced in a study of cytomegalovirus exposure and HLA in healthy donors listed by TCRdb under 2017. The library was made by the immunoSEQ multiplex PCR assay. TCRdb re-hosts the immuneACCESS table, in-frame sequences only. Its copies lack some clones; in the studies checked, an unresolved V gene accounts for under half of them, and the cause for the rest is not known. The sample table holds under 300,000 clones, of which about 86% were seen once. Less than 1.2% of the sample lies in the top ten. Sequences were obtained from PBMCs. The source is a woman aged 18-29 years in good health and CMV-seronegative.

The table lists this clone with a count of one. The chain combines TRBV5-1 with TRBJ1-1; possibly TRBD1 for D (5 bases). Per germline, CDR1 SGHRS and CDR2 YFSETQ. This CDR3 comprises 15 residues. The germline V and J ends were trimmed by 2 bases and 0 bases, with 11 bases remaining between them. CDR3 amino acids: CASSLSGNLNTEAFF. The DNA of the CDR3 is TGCGCCAGCAGCTTATCAGGGAATCTGAACACTGAAGCTTTCTTT.

The chain has TRBV6-6 and TRBJ2-7; D is perhaps TRBD1 (6 bases). Germline-derived CDR1 and CDR2 are MNHNY and SVGAGI (reference sequence). Trimming took 7 bases from V and 2 from J, leaving 12 bases between them. This CDR3 is 13 amino acids long. The CDR3 is CASTTGIAYEQYF. The DNA of the CDR3 is TGTGCCAGCACCACAGGGATTGCCTACGAGCAGTACTTC.

The rearrangement uses TRBV2 and TRBJ2-5; 10 nucleotides align to TRBD2. This CDR3 has 14 amino acids. Per germline, CDR1 SNHLY and CDR2 FYNNEI. V was pared by 7 bases and J by 4 bases, with 6 bases of the junction left unmatched. The CDR3: CASNERGGRETQYF. The CDR3 bases are TGTGCCAGCAATGAGCGGGGGGGCAGAGAGACCCAGTACTTC.

The chain combines TRBV29-1 with TRBJ2-1, with D possibly being TRBD1 (6 bases). The CDR3 runs to 13 residues. Deletions cut 5 bases from V and 8 bases from J, with 16 bases between. Germline lookup yields CDR1 SQVTM and CDR2 ANQGSEA. CDR3 protein: CSVRDTEFYEQFF. The CDR3 DNA follows: TGCAGCGTTAGGGACACAGAGTTTTATGAGCAGTTCTTC.

CDR3 coding DNA: TGCGCCAGCAGCTCGAGCATGGGGGGACTTAGCACAGATACGCAGTATTTT. Amino acids: CASSSSMGGLSTDTQYF. V is TRBV5-1 and J is TRBJ2-3; the D gene is possibly TRBD2 (6 bases). Trimming removed 3 bases at V and 0 bases at J, with 17 bases between. The CDR3 covers 17 residues. The germline V gene has CDR1 SGHRS and CDR2 YFSETQ.

V and J are TRBV5-1 and TRBJ2-5; no clear D. The CDR3 covers 15 residues. Germline CDR1 SGHRS, CDR2 YFSETQ. Trimming removed 4 bases from V and 4 bases from J, with 17 bases in between. The CDR3: CASSTGSTNGETQYF. In nucleotides, the CDR3 is TGCGCCAGCAGCACCGGTTCCACCAATGGAGAGACCCAGTACTTC.

The chain is built from TRBV7-3 and TRBJ2-1; possibly TRBD1 for D (5 bases). Per germline, CDR1 SGHTA and CDR2 FQGTGA. Trimming pared 0 bases from V and 11 bases from J, leaving 14 bases between. CDR3 size: 14 residues. The CDR3 DNA follows: TGTGCCAGCAGCTTAACCCCCCAAGACAGTCAGCAGTTCTTC. Translation gives CASSLTPQDSQQFF.

The rearrangement links TRBV9 to TRBJ1-2; 8 bases map to TRBD1. CDR1 is SGDLS, CDR2 YYNGEE, per germline. This CDR3 has 15 amino acids. The junction had 8 bases not matched to a gene; V was cut back by 3 bases and J by 4 bases. As DNA, the CDR3 is TGTGCCAGCAGCGCTTCGGACAGGGACAGCTATGGCTACACCTTC. It codes for CASSASDRDSYGYTF.